The source of this T cell receptor (beta chain) is a study of vaccination effects on CD4 cells after COVID-19. On the study more broadly: Post-vaccine specimens arrived a median 72 days past the second dose.

Only a few counts were recorded for this clone. Its antigen is undetermined. Some clones are missing from TCRdb's copy, which holds only in-frame ones; the method was immunoSEQ multiplex PCR. This sample has fewer than 15,000 clones, with about 70% found just once. The V end lost 4 bases, the J end lost 5 bases, and 3 bases lay between the germline ends. This CDR3 has 11 amino acids. CDR1 is SNHLY and CDR2 is FYNNEI in the germline V gene. ViraFEST expansion of antigen-specific CD4+ T cells with viral peptide pools preceded sequencing. The culture ran for less than 12 days, and then CD4+ T cells were isolated. Two-dose BNT162b2 or mRNA-1273 vaccination was given to participants. PBMC were cultured at under 2.5 million per well with 9 to 10 IU/ml IL-2 and 8 to 10 ug/ml peptides.

The V gene is TRBV2, the J gene TRBJ1-5; D gene ambiguous. The sequence came from a human donor who received a COVID-19 vaccine. The starting material was CD4+ T cells from PBMCs cultured with HCoV-NL63 spike peptides, obtained after COVID-19 vaccination. CDR3 region: CASSVDQPQHF. In nucleotides, the CDR3 is TGTGCCAGCAGTGTAGATCAGCCCCAGCATTTT.